A single sample gave rise to the 2 T cell receptor beta chains below, sequenced in a study of identical twins. Each CDR3 protein is one row after TCRdb ran MiXCR on the 5' RACE reads. There are hundreds of thousands of distinct CDR3 sequences in the sample; more than 12% occur only once, and 8.5% to 10% lies in the top ten. Sequences were obtained from memory (CD45RO+) T cells sorted from blood. These receptors all come from a woman between 18 and 29 years old in good health.

This clonotype was recorded a few times. CDR3 sequence (DNA): TGCGCCAGCAGCCAAGAATGGCGGGAGGGCCACCGTGAGCAGTTCTTC. As protein: CASSQEWREGHREQFF. The chain has TRBV4-3 and TRBJ2-1; 9 nucleotides line up with TRBD2. V gave up 0 bases and J gave up 9 bases; unmatched junction bases: 9. This CDR3 contains 16 residues. Per the germline V gene, CDR1 is LGHNA and CDR2 is YSLEER.

This clonotype was counted only a few times. This chain links TRBV7-8 with TRBJ2-1; no firm D call. The CDR3 length is 13 residues. From germline, CDR1 is SGHVS and CDR2 FQNEAQ. Trimming removed 5 bases from V and 4 bases from J, with 9 bases in between. The CDR3 bases are TGTGCCAGCAGCCAGCGTGGGTACAATGAGCAGTTCTTC. Translating it yields CASSQRGYNEQFF.